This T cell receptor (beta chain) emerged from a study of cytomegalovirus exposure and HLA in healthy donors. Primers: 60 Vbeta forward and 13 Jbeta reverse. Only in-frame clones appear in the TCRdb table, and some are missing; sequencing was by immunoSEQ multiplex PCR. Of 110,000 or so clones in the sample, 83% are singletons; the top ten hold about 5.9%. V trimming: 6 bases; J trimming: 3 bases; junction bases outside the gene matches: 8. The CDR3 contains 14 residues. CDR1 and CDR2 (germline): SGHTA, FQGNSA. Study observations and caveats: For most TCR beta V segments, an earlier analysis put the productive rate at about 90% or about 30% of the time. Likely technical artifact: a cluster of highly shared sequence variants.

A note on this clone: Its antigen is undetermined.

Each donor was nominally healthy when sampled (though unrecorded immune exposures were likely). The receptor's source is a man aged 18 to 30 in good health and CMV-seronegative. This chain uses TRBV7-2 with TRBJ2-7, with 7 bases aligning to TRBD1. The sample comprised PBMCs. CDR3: CASSVAGGNYEQYF. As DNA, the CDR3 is TGTGCCAGCAGTGTCGCAGGGGGTAACTACGAGCAGTACTTC. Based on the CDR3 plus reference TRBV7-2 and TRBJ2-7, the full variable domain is GAGVSQSPSNKVTEKGKDVELRCDPISGHTALYWYRQSLGQGLEFLIYFQGNSAPDKSGLPSDRFSAERTGGSVSTLTIQRTQQEDSAVYLCASSVAGGNYEQYFGPGTRLTVT.